These 20 T cell receptor beta chains were all obtained from the same sample, sequenced in a study of PD-1 blockade in classical Hodgkin lymphoma. The method was immunoSEQ multiplex PCR; TCRdb's version includes in-frame clones alone and lacks a portion of them. The table has over 25,000 clones, 85% to 95% seen once. Time point meaning: newly diagnosed, previously untreated cHL patient sample. The sequencing input was peripheral blood mononuclear cells (PBMCs). Source of these receptors: a human donor with classical Hodgkin lymphoma.

This chain uses TRBV19 with TRBJ1-1; unclear D gene. Germline CDR1 reads LNHDA; CDR2 reads SQIVND (reference sequence). Trimming shortened V by 1 base and J by 4 bases, and 13 bases separated the two germline ends. CDR3 length equals 15 residues. CDR3 coding DNA: TGTGCCAGTAGTATAGGCGCGGTCGCGGGCACTGAAGCTTTCTTT. Its protein is CASSIGAVAGTEAFF.

The chain is built from TRBV5-4 and TRBJ1-4; D not resolved. CDR1 and CDR2 from the germline V gene are SGHNT and YYREEE (reference sequence). The CDR3 runs to 16 residues. Trimming pared 0 bases from V and 3 bases from J, leaving 12 bases between. CDR3 nucleotides: TGTGCCAGCAGCTTGGCGGGTCTCCAGTCTAATGAAAAACTGTTTTTT. This codes for CASSLAGLQSNEKLFF.

The V and J genes are TRBV2 and TRBJ2-7, with 11 bases fitting TRBD2. This CDR3 is 15 amino acids long. J gave up 2 bases and V 6 bases, and 6 bases lay outside the gene matches. Germline lookup yields CDR1 SNHLY and CDR2 FYNNEI. CDR3 in DNA: TGTGCCAGCAGGGAACTAGCGGGAGTTACCTACGAGCAGTACTTC. This codes for CASRELAGVTYEQYF. The whole variable domain, filled in from reference TRBV2 and TRBJ2-7, reads EPEVTQTPSHQVTQMGQEVILRCVPISNHLYFYWYRQILGQKVEFLVSFYNNEISEKSEIFDDQFSVERPDGSNFTLKIRSTKLEDSAMYFCASRELAGVTYEQYFGPGTRLTVT.

This chain uses TRBV27 with TRBJ1-5, with D perhaps TRBD1 (5 bases). This CDR3 comprises 13 residues. In germline, CDR1 is MNHEY, CDR2 SMNVEV (reference sequence). The V and J ends lost 5 bases and 5 bases respectively, with 10 bases between them. CDR3 sequence (DNA): TGTGCCAGCAGTCGCAGGGTCTATCAGCCCCAGCATTTT. Its protein product is CASSRRVYQPQHF.

The V call is TRBV5-1, the J call TRBJ1-2; TRBD1 matches at 11 bases. Germline V CDR1 and CDR2: SGHRS, YFSETQ. V shed 0 bases, J shed 7 bases, and the junction held 8 bases outside the gene matches. The CDR3 covers 16 residues. The CDR3 DNA follows: TGCGCCAGCAGCTTGGTGGGACAGGGGGTACGGGTTGGCTACACCTTC. As protein: CASSLVGQGVRVGYTF.

The chain uses TRBV5-1 and TRBJ2-2; a weak D match, TRBD2 (6 bases). The CDR3 runs to 14 residues. V was clipped by 4 bases and J by 2 bases, with 9 bases between them. Germline assignment: CDR1 SGHRS and CDR2 YFSETQ. CDR3 DNA sequence: TGCGCCAGCAGCCCGGGACTCAACACCGGGGAGCTGTTTTTT. It translates to CASSPGLNTGELFF. Drawing the rest from reference TRBV5-1 and TRBJ2-2, the complete variable domain is KAGVTQTPRYLIKTRGQQVTLSCSPISGHRSVSWYQQTPGQGLQFLFEYFSETQRNKGNFPGRFSGRQFSNSRSEMNVSTLELGDSALYLCASSPGLNTGELFFGEGSRLTVL.

This clone has more than one count but fewer than ten. The rearrangement links TRBV25-1 to TRBJ2-3, with 8 bases aligning to TRBD1. The CDR3 is 18 amino acids. V was pared by 4 bases and J by 2 bases, with 14 bases of the junction left unmatched. CDR1 and CDR2 from the germline V gene are MGHDK and SYGVNS. The CDR3 sequence is CASSVAAGRGLSTDTQYF. The CDR3 nucleotides read TGTGCCAGCAGTGTGGCGGCGGGCAGGGGGCTGTCCACAGATACGCAGTATTTT. Filled out from reference TRBV25-1 and TRBJ2-3, the complete variable domain reads EADIYQTPRYLVIGTGKKITLECSQTMGHDKMYWYQQDPGMELHLIHYSYGVNSTEKGDLSSESTVSRIRTEHFPLTLESARPSHTSQYLCASSVAAGRGLSTDTQYFGPGTRLTVL.

This chain joins TRBV5-8 and TRBJ2-5; D possibly corresponds to TRBD2 (5 bases). V lost 0 bases, J lost 1 base, and 10 bases lay in between. Per germline, CDR1 SGHTS and CDR2 YDEGEE. The CDR3 has 15 amino acids. The CDR3, as DNA: TGTGCCAGCAGCTTGGCCGTCGGGGTCCAAGAGACCCAGTACTTC. Its translation: CASSLAVGVQETQYF. Full variable domain (missing parts from reference TRBV5-8 and TRBJ2-5): EAGVTQSPTHLIKTRGQQATLRCSPISGHTSVYWYQQALGLGLQFLLWYDEGEERNRGNFPPRFSGRQFPNYSSELNVNALELEDSALYLCASSLAVGVQETQYFGPGTRLLVL.

The gene calls are TRBV7-9 and TRBJ1-1; 7 bases match TRBD1. Germline V CDR1 and CDR2: SEHNR, FQNEAQ (reference sequence). V lost 8 bases to trimming and J lost 9 bases; unmatched junction nucleotides: 12. CDR3 length: 13 amino acids. DNA for the CDR3: TGTGCCAGCGGCGGGACAGAAAACACCAAAGCTTTCTTT. Translation: CASGGTENTKAFF.

This chain joins TRBV5-1 and TRBJ2-7; a weak D match, TRBD1 (5 bases). Trimming took 1 base from V and 3 from J, leaving 11 bases between them. Germline-derived CDR1 and CDR2 are SGHRS and YFSETQ. The CDR3 has 14 amino acids. The CDR3 DNA reads as TGCGCCAGCAGCTTGTCAGGGTCCCTCTACGAGCAGTACTTC. Its protein product is CASSLSGSLYEQYF.

This chain joins TRBV30 and TRBJ1-5, with D hard to call. Germline V gene sequence: CDR1 GTSNPN, CDR2 SVGIG (reference sequence). This CDR3 comprises 12 residues. The V end lost 2 bases, the J end lost 5 bases, and 7 bases lay between the germline ends. The CDR3 region has the DNA TGTGCCTGGAGTATCGCCTATCAGCCCCAGCATTTT. Protein sequence: CAWSIAYQPQHF.

The chain couples TRBV5-1 to TRBJ2-7; D perhaps matches TRBD2 (6 bases). The V end was cut by 2 bases, the J end by 7 bases, with 10 bases between. Germline CDR1 is SGHRS and CDR2 is YFSETQ. CDR3 length equals 12 residues. In nucleotides, the CDR3 is TGCGCCAGCAGCTTTAGGGCGGGGGAGCAGTACTTC. Its protein product is CASSFRAGEQYF.

The chain recombines TRBV30 with TRBJ1-5; maybe TRBD1 (5 bases). The germline V and J ends were trimmed by 1 base and 0 bases, with 7 bases remaining between them. The germline gives CDR1 GTSNPN, CDR2 SVGIG (reference sequence). This CDR3 is 14 amino acids long. CDR3 sequence (DNA): TGTGCCTGGAGTGGGGGGGATAGCAATCAGCCCCAGCATTTT. As protein: CAWSGGDSNQPQHF.

The chain carries TRBV18 and TRBJ2-1, with D perhaps given as TRBD1 or TRBD2 (5 bases each). The CDR3 spans 16 residues. The ends were cut back, 4 bases at V and 5 bases at J, with 18 bases in the middle. The germline V gene has CDR1 KGHSH and CDR2 LQKENI. The CDR3 is CASSLSGTLAHNEQFF. The CDR3 DNA reads as TGTGCCAGCTCACTCTCCGGGACCCTAGCCCACAATGAGCAGTTCTTC. The complete variable domain, with remaining parts taken from reference TRBV18 and TRBJ2-1, reads NAGVMQNPRHLVRRRGQEARLRCSPMKGHSHVYWYRQLPEEGLKFMVYLQKENIIDESGMPKERFSAEFPKEGPSILRIQQVVRGDSAAYFCASSLSGTLAHNEQFFGPGTRLTVL.

The chain links TRBV15 to TRBJ1-6; unclear D gene. The V end was cut by 3 bases, the J end by 7 bases, with 13 bases between. Germline CDR1 LNHNV, CDR2 YYDKDF (reference sequence). The CDR3 is 15 residues long. CDR3 in DNA: TGTGCCACCAGCAGGGAGACCCTTGGAAATTCACCCCTCCACTTT. It encodes CATSRETLGNSPLHF.

The genes are TRBV5-1 and TRBJ2-1; no definite D call. The CDR3 has 14 amino acids. CDR1 is SGHRS, CDR2 YFSETQ, per germline. Trimming removed 6 bases at V and 3 bases at J, with 13 bases between. The CDR3 nucleotides are TGCGCCAGCAAGAGCCAGCTCGGCTACAATGAGCAGTTCTTC. Translation: CASKSQLGYNEQFF.

The rearrangement links TRBV2 to TRBJ1-5; 11 positions agree with TRBD1. Trimming took 6 bases from V and 4 from J; bases not matched to a gene: 5. Germline assignment: CDR1 SNHLY and CDR2 FYNNEI. This CDR3 is built from 15 residues. CDR3 region: CASRVRDRGNQPQHF. CDR3 nucleotides: TGTGCCAGCAGAGTTAGGGACAGGGGGAATCAGCCCCAGCATTTT.

This clone showed up just a few times. The chain couples TRBV5-4 to TRBJ2-5; TRBD2 aligns across 10 bases. Germline V gene sequence: CDR1 SGHNT, CDR2 YYREEE (reference sequence). Germline trimming cut 0 bases from V and 5 bases from J; bases unmatched to any gene: 4. The CDR3 loop spans 15 amino acids. CDR3 coding DNA: TGTGCCAGCAGCTTGGCGAGTAGCGGGAGGGAGACCCAGTACTTC. Protein sequence: CASSLASSGRETQYF.

The chain has TRBV7-9 and TRBJ1-1, with TRBD1 identical over 7 bases. This CDR3 is 13 amino acids long. The germline V gene has CDR1 SEHNR and CDR2 FQNEAQ (reference sequence). V lost 4 bases to trimming and J lost 5 bases; unmatched junction nucleotides: 4. CDR3 bases: TGTGCCAGCAGCTCCAGGGGGGGGACTGAAGCTTTCTTT. This gives the protein CASSSRGGTEAFF.

The CDR3 coding sequence is TGTGCCAGCAGTTCCTCGAGCTCCTACGAGCAGTACTTC. It translates to CASSSSSSYEQYF. The chain joins TRBV27 to TRBJ2-7; no definite D call. Deletions cut 4 bases from V and 0 bases from J, with 7 bases between. Germline assignment: CDR1 MNHEY and CDR2 SMNVEV (reference sequence). CDR3 length: 13 amino acids.